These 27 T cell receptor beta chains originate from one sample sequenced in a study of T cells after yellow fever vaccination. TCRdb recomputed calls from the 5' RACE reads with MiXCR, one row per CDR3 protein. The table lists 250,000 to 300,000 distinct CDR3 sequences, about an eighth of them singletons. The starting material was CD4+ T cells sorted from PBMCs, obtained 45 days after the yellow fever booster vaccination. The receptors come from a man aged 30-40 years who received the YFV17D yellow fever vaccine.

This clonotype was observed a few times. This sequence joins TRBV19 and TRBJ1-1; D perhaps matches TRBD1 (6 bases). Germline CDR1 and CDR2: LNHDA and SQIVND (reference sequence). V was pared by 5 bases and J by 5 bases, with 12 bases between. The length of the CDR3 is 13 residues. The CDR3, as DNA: TGTGCCAGTAGTGTACAGGGATATACTGAAGCTTTCTTT. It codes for CASSVQGYTEAFF.

The CDR3 DNA sequence: TGCAGTGCTACCGACAGGAGCAACGAGCAGTACTTC. Its protein product is CSATDRSNEQYF. This chain links TRBV20-1 with TRBJ2-7; D is perhaps TRBD1 (6 bases). V was clipped by 4 bases and J by 5 bases, with 12 bases between them. The CDR3 extends over 12 amino acids. CDR1 DFQATT and CDR2 SNEGSKA come from the germline V gene (reference sequence).

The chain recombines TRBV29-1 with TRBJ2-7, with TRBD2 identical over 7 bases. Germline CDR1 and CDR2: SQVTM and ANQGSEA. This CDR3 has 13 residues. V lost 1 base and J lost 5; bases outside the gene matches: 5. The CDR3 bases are TGCAGCGTTGAAGGGCGGGAGTGGAACGAGCAGTACTTC. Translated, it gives CSVEGREWNEQYF.

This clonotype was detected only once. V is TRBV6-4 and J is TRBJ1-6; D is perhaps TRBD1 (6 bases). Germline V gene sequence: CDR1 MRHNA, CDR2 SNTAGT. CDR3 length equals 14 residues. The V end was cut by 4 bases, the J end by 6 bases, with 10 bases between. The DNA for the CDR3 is TGTGCCAGCAGTGTGGGGGGGCTTAATTCACCCCTCCACTTT. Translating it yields CASSVGGLNSPLHF.

Written as DNA, the CDR3 is TGTGCCAGCAAGACAGGACGAGATGGCTACACCTTC. Its translation is CASKTGRDGYTF. The chain is built from TRBV28 and TRBJ1-2; possible D gene TRBD1, 6 bases. Germline V gene lookup returns CDR1 MDHEN and CDR2 SYDVKM. V lost 7 bases to trimming and J lost 6 bases, with 12 bases between them. The CDR3 has 12 amino acids.

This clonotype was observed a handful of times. CDR3 coding DNA: TGCAGTGCTAGACCGGGACAGGATAGCAATCAGCCCCAGCATTTT. It yields the protein CSARPGQDSNQPQHF. The chain links TRBV20-1 to TRBJ1-5, with 8 bases matching TRBD1. Germline V gene data show CDR1 as DFQATT and CDR2 as SNEGSKA (reference sequence). The CDR3 extends over 15 amino acids. The J segment lost 0 bases and the V segment lost 2 bases, leaving 3 bases of the junction unmatched.

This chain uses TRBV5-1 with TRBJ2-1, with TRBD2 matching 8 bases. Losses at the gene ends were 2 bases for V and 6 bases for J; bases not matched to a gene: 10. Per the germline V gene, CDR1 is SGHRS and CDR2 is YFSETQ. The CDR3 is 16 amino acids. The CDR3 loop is CASSFVWASGFNEQFF. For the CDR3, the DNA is TGCGCCAGCAGCTTTGTTTGGGCTAGCGGGTTCAATGAGCAGTTCTTC.

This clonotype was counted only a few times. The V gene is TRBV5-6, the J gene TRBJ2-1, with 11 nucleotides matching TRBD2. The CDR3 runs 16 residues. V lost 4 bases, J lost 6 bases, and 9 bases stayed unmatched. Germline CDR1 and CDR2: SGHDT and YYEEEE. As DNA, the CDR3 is TGTGCCAGCAGCATACCGGGACTAGCGGCCACCAATGAGCAGTTCTTC. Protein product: CASSIPGLAATNEQFF.

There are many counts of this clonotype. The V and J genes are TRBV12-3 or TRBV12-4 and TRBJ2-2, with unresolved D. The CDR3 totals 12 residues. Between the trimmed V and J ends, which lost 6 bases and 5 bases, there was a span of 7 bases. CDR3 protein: CASSLLTGELFF. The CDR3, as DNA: TGTGCCAGCAGCCTATTAACCGGGGAGCTGTTTTTT.

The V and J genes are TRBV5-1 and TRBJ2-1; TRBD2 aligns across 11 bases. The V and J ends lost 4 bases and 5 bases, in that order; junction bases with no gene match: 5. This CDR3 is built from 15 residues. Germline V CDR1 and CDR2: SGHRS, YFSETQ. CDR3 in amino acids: CASSTVAGGNNEQFF. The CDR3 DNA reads TGCGCCAGCAGCACGGTAGCGGGAGGGAACAATGAGCAGTTCTTC.

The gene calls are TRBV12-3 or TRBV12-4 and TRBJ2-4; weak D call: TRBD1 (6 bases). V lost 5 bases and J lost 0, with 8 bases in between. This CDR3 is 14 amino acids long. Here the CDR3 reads CASSGGLAKNIQYF. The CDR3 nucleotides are TGTGCCAGCAGTGGGGGCCTAGCCAAAAACATTCAGTACTTC.

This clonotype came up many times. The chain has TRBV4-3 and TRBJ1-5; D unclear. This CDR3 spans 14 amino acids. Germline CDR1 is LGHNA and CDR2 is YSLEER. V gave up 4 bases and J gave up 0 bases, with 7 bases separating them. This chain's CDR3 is CASSRGPSNQPQHF. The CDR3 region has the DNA TGCGCCAGCAGCCGAGGACCTAGCAATCAGCCCCAGCATTTT.

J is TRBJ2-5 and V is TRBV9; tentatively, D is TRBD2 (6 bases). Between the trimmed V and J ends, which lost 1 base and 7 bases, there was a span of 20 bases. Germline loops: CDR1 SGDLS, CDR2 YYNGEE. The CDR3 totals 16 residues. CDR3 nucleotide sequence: TGTGCCAGCAGCGTATTTAGCGGTTCGAGTGTGGGGACCCAGTACTTC. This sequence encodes CASSVFSGSSVGTQYF.

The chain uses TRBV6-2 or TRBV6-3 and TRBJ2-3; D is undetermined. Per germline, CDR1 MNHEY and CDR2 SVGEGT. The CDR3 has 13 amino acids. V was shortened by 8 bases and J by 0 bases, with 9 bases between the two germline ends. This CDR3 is CASRPSSTDTQYF. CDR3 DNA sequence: TGTGCCAGCCGCCCCTCAAGCACAGATACGCAGTATTTT.

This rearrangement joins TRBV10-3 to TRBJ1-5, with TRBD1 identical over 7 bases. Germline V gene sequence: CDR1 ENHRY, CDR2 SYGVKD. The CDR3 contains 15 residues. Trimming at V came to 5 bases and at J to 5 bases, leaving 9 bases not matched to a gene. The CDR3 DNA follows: TGTGCCATCAGTTTTACAGGGGTAGGTGATCAGCCCCAGCATTTT. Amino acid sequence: CAISFTGVGDQPQHF.

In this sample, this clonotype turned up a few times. CDR3 nucleotide sequence: TGTGCCAGCAGCCGGGACGGATCTAACTATGGCTACACCTTC. It yields the protein CASSRDGSNYGYTF. The rearrangement joins TRBV7-2 to TRBJ1-2; weak D call: TRBD1 (5 bases). The V end lost 5 bases, the J end lost 0 bases, and 10 bases lay between the germline ends. The germline CDR1 and CDR2 sequences are SGHTA and FQGNSA. The CDR3 runs to 14 residues.

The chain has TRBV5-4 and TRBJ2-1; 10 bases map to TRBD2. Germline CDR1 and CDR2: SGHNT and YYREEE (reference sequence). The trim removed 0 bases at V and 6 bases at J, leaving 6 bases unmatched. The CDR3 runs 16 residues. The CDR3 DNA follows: TGTGCCAGCAGCTTGGGAAGGACTAGCGGCCTCAATGAGCAGTTCTTC. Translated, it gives CASSLGRTSGLNEQFF.

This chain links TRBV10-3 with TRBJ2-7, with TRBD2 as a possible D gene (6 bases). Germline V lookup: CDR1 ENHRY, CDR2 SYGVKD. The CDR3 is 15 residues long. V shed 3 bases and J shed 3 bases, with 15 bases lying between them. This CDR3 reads CAISDPGGHSYEQYF. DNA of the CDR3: TGTGCCATCAGTGACCCCGGGGGTCACAGCTACGAGCAGTACTTC.

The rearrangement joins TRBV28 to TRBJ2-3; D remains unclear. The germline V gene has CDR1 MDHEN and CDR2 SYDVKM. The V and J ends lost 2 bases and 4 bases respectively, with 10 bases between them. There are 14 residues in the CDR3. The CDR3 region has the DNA TGTGCCAGCAGTTTAGGTGGCTCGTCAGATACGCAGTATTTT. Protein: CASSLGGSSDTQYF.

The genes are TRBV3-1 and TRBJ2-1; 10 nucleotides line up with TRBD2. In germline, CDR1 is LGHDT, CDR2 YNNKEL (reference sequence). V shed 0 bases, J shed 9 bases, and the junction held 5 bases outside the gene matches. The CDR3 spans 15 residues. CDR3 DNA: TGTGCCAGCAGCCAAGATCGTATAGCGGGAGGTGAGCAGTTCTTC. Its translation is CASSQDRIAGGEQFF.

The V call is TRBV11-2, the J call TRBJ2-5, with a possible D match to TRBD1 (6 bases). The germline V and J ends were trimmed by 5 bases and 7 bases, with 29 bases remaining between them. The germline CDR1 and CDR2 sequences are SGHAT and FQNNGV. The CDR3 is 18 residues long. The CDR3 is CASSAEYLSGVSRRTQYF. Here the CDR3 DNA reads TGTGCCAGCAGCGCTGAATACCTTTCAGGGGTTTCCCGCCGGACCCAGTACTTC.

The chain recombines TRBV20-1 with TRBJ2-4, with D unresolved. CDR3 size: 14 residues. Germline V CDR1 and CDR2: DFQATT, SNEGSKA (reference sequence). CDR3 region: CIGGQALGKNIQYF. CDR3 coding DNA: TGCATTGGTGGGCAGGCTCTGGGCAAAAACATTCAGTACTTC.

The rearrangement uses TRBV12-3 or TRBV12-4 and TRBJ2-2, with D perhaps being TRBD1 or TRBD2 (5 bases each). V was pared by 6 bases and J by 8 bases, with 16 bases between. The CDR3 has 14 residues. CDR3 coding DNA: TGTGCCAGCAGGTTCGGGACCGGGATAGGGGAGCTGTTTTTT. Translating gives CASRFGTGIGELFF.

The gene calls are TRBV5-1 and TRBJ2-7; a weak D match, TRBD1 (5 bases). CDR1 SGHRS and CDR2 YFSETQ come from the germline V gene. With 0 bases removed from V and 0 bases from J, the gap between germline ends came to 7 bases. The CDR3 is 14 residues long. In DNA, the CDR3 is TGCGCCAGCAGCTTGGAGGGGTTCTCCTACGAGCAGTACTTC. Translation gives CASSLEGFSYEQYF.

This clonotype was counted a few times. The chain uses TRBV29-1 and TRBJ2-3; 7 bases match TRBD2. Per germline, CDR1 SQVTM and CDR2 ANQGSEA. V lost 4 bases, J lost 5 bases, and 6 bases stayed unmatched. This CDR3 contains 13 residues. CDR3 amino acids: CSVVTSPGDTQYF. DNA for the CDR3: TGCAGCGTTGTGACTAGCCCCGGAGATACGCAGTATTTT.

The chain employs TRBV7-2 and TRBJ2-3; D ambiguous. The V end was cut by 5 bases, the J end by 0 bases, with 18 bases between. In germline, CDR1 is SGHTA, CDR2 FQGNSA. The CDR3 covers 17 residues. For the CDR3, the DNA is TGTGCCAGCAGCGACCGGTTTAGTGCTGCTAGCACAGATACGCAGTATTTT. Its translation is CASSDRFSAASTDTQYF.

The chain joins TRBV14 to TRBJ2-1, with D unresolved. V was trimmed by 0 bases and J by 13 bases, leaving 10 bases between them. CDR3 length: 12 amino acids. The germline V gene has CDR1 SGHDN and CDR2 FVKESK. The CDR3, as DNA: TGTGCCAGCAGCCAAGAGAGTAGGGATCAGTTCTTC. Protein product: CASSQESRDQFF.